This TCR beta chain was sequenced for a study of blood T cell repertoires in COVID-19. Turning to the study itself: In each case, the material was cDNA or gDNA derived from T cells, B-cell-depleted T cells, or PBMCs.

Clones were read by immunoSEQ multiplex PCR, and TCRdb kept only the in-frame ones, dropping some. The sample shows 100,000 to 150,000 clones, roughly 80% of them seen only once. This CDR3 is 20 amino acids long. V gave up 4 bases and J gave up 0 bases; unmatched junction bases: 20. The germline gives CDR1 GTSNPN, CDR2 SVGIG (reference sequence). This TCR was recovered from a woman in her forties or fifties with acute or convalescent COVID-19. The J gene is TRBJ1-2, the V gene TRBV30, with 10 bases identical to TRBD1. Sequenced sample: peripheral blood. The DNA of the CDR3 is TGTGCCTGGACCTCGGGACAGGGGAAAACTCTATCTTGGGCTAACTATGGCTACACCTTC. Protein product: CAWTSGQGKTLSWANYGYTF.